Only a few counts were recorded for the clone carrying this T cell receptor (beta chain). Its antigen is not identified. The CDR3 is made up of 16 amino acids. The donors (healthy individuals) were bone marrow donors. The sample originates from a study of cytomegalovirus exposure and HLA in healthy donors. Study as a whole: Among the approximately 400 genotyped donors, 81% were placed in the Caucasian-associated ancestry cluster. Study-wide results and caveats: Per a later analysis, HLA-associated TCR beta chains showed more clonal expansion than other, equally common TCR beta chains.

60 Vbeta and 13 Jbeta primers were used in PCR. Using immunoSEQ multiplex PCR, the repertoire was profiled, and TCRdb retains in-frame clones only, with some absent. Of fewer than 90,000 clones listed, about 80% were seen once; the top ten hold around 9.1%. This rearrangement joins TRBV12-2 to TRBJ2-1; TRBD2 is taken as the D call from the table, unchecked against the DNA. TRBV12-2 is deemed a pseudogene. The TCR originated in a man aged 25-45 years in good health and CMV-seropositive. The sequenced sample was PBMCs. CDR3 loop: CASRSDGGDSNNEQFF. CDR3 DNA: TGTGCAAGTCGCTCAGACGGGGGGGATAGTAACAATGAGCAGTTCTTC.